This T cell receptor beta chain was found in a study of blood T cell repertoires in COVID-19 (dated by TCRdb to the early 2020s). Study-wide context: Samples covering the acute and convalescent phases of COVID-19 were provided by collaborators in the United States, Italy and Spain. The prospective study material was composed of cDNA or gDNA derived from T cells, B-cell-depleted T cells, or PBMCs. Subjects who had been exposed to COVID-19, were actively infected with it, or had recovered from it provided the deeply sampled blood TCRbeta repertoires that made up the dataset. The repertoires were made available in a free public database intended to serve as a resource for research on the immune response to SARS-CoV-2. The samples were drawn from the first 160 participants of the ongoing ImmuneRACE study and from over 950 subjects provided by 6 global collaborators. A de-identified subject ID, COVID-19 status, age in years and sex were almost always included in the sample metadata. Where available, HLA class I and class II types were taken from metadata supplied by the sample provider and were not determined by assay-based typing.

TCRbeta CDR3 regions were amplified from genomic DNA by means of the immunoSEQ Assay, a bias-controlled multiplex PCR. Turning to the authors' computational methods: Nucleated cell counts per sample were estimated from amplification of reference gene primers within the assay. To quantify the absolute abundance of each unique TCRbeta CDR3 rearrangement, sequence reads were collapsed and filtered. For each sample, productive Simpson clonality was calculated as the square root of Simpson's diversity index across productive rearrangements. As stored in TCRdb, this immuneACCESS dataset retains in-frame rearrangements with V and J assigned. A fraction of the clones does not appear; measured against another copy, unresolved V genes explain less than half of the discrepancy, and the remainder lacks a known reason. Clonal size and the V and J genes are those of that table, whereas D and trimming came from the DNA. This sample is represented by approximately 360,000 clones; roughly 80% of them were singletons. About 4.8% of the sample goes to the ten largest clones.

About this clone: Its antigen target is currently unknown. The sample holds no much larger clone one base away, and base qualities are not on file.

Participants in the prospective study were enrolled through a virtual design, were aged roughly 18 to 100 years, and lived in about 25 United States geographic areas. In the prospective study, participants were assigned to cohorts based on the clinical history participants reported in a screening survey and a study questionnaire. Recovered participants in ImmuneRACE Cohort 3 were defined as having two consecutive negative NP/OP PCR tests, clearance from a healthcare professional, or resolution of symptoms. Each participant in the prospective study had whole blood, serum and a nasopharyngeal or oropharyngeal swab collected by mobile phlebotomists. Additional blood draws and questionnaires over a 2-month period could optionally be provided by prospective study participants. Before DNA extraction, prospective study blood samples were shipped either frozen or at room temperature. The CDR3 holds 15 amino acids from the cysteine to the phenylalanine. Just CDR3 DNA is preserved here, 45 bases in frame from base 1. V is reduced by 2 bases and J by 7 bases, leaving a spacing of 13 bases between them. Reading the germline V gene gives CDR1 SGDLS and CDR2 YYNGEE.

The full study reports these points: Clinical and demographic metadata were provided uncurated, with the amount varying by source and participant.

Sequenced: PBMCs or T cells enriched from blood (not recorded which). This TCR derives from a woman between 45 and 60 years old who had recovered from COVID-19. This chain joins TRBV9 to TRBJ1-6; the D gene is not confidently resolved. The nucleotide sequence reads TGTGCCAGCAGCGTCCTCGGGGAGCGGAATTCACCCCTCCACTTT. Translated, it gives CASSVLGERNSPLHF. The full variable domain, with segments outside the CDR3 supplied by the reference TRBV9 and TRBJ1-6 proteins, appears as DSGVTQTPKHLITATGQRVTLRCSPRSGDLSVYWYQQSLDQGLQFLIQYYNGEERAKGNILERFSAQQFPDLHSELNLSSLELGDSALYFCASSVLGERNSPLHFGNGTRLTVT.